This T cell receptor beta chain was found in a study of CD8+ T cells in alopecia areata. General study findings and limits: Numerous clones, expanded in lesions, remained in scalp and blood during tofacitinib.

Per the germline V gene, CDR1 is SQVTM and CDR2 is ANQGSEA. V was clipped by 7 bases and J by 15 bases; unmatched bases: 19. The CDR3 consists of 14 residues. After isolation, RNA underwent reverse transcription to generate cDNA as the sequencing template. Here immunoSEQ multiplex PCR was the method, and the copy in TCRdb shows in-frame clones only, minus some. The sample includes about 210,000 clones, 66% seen only once; the top ten take 0.95% to 1.5%. Described treatment: oral pan-JAK inhibitor, 5-10 mg twice daily. As to this clone: The antigen is not known.

The sequenced sample was CD4+ T cells sorted from blood, obtained around week 42, from a patient treated with tofacitinib. The chain has TRBV29-1 and TRBJ2-1, with 9 bases aligning to TRBD1. The TCR was taken from a human donor with alopecia areata. CDR3 coding DNA: TGCAGCGCCGGCACAGGGGGCGAGGGGTGGCCCCGGTTCTTC. This sequence encodes CSAGTGGEGWPRFF.